This T cell receptor beta chain was identified in a study of post-analysis software for immune sequencing data. Unique molecular identifiers had been added to the TCR beta cDNA libraries. TCRdb used MiXCR to reprocess the PCR reads, holding one entry per CDR3 protein. This table holds 400,000 to 500,000 distinct CDR3 sequences, 39% found once. There are 13 residues in the CDR3. V shed 3 bases and J shed 1 base, with 10 bases lying between them. Germline-derived CDR1 and CDR2 are SQVTM and ANQGSEA. Findings of the study overall: Under F measure analysis, samples from one preparation batch co-clustered strongly. Comparison of patients with controls showed roughly five TRBV segments more frequent in patients, TRBV5-6, TRBV5-1 and TRBV20-1 among them.

As concerns this clonotype: Its cognate antigen is unknown.

This receptor was obtained from a girl aged 2-10 years with multiple sclerosis. Material: blood. J is TRBJ2-7 and V is TRBV29-1; the D is unclear. CDR3 sequence (DNA): TGCAGCGTTGACACGGAAGTTTCCTACGAGCAGTACTTC. Translating it yields CSVDTEVSYEQYF.